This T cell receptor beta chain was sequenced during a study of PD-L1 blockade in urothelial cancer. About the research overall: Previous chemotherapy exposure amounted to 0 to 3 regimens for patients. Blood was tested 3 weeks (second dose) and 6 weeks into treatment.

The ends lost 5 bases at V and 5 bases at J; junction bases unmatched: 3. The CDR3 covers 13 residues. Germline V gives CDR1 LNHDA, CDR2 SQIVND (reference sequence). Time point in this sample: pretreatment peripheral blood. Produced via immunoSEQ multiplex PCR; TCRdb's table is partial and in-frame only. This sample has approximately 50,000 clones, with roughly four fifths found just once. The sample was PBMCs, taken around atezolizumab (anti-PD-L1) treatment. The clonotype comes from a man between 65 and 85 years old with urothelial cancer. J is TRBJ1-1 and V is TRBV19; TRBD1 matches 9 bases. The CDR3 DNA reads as TGTGCCAGTAGTGCCGGGACAGGGACTGAAGCTTTCTTT. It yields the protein CASSAGTGTEAFF.